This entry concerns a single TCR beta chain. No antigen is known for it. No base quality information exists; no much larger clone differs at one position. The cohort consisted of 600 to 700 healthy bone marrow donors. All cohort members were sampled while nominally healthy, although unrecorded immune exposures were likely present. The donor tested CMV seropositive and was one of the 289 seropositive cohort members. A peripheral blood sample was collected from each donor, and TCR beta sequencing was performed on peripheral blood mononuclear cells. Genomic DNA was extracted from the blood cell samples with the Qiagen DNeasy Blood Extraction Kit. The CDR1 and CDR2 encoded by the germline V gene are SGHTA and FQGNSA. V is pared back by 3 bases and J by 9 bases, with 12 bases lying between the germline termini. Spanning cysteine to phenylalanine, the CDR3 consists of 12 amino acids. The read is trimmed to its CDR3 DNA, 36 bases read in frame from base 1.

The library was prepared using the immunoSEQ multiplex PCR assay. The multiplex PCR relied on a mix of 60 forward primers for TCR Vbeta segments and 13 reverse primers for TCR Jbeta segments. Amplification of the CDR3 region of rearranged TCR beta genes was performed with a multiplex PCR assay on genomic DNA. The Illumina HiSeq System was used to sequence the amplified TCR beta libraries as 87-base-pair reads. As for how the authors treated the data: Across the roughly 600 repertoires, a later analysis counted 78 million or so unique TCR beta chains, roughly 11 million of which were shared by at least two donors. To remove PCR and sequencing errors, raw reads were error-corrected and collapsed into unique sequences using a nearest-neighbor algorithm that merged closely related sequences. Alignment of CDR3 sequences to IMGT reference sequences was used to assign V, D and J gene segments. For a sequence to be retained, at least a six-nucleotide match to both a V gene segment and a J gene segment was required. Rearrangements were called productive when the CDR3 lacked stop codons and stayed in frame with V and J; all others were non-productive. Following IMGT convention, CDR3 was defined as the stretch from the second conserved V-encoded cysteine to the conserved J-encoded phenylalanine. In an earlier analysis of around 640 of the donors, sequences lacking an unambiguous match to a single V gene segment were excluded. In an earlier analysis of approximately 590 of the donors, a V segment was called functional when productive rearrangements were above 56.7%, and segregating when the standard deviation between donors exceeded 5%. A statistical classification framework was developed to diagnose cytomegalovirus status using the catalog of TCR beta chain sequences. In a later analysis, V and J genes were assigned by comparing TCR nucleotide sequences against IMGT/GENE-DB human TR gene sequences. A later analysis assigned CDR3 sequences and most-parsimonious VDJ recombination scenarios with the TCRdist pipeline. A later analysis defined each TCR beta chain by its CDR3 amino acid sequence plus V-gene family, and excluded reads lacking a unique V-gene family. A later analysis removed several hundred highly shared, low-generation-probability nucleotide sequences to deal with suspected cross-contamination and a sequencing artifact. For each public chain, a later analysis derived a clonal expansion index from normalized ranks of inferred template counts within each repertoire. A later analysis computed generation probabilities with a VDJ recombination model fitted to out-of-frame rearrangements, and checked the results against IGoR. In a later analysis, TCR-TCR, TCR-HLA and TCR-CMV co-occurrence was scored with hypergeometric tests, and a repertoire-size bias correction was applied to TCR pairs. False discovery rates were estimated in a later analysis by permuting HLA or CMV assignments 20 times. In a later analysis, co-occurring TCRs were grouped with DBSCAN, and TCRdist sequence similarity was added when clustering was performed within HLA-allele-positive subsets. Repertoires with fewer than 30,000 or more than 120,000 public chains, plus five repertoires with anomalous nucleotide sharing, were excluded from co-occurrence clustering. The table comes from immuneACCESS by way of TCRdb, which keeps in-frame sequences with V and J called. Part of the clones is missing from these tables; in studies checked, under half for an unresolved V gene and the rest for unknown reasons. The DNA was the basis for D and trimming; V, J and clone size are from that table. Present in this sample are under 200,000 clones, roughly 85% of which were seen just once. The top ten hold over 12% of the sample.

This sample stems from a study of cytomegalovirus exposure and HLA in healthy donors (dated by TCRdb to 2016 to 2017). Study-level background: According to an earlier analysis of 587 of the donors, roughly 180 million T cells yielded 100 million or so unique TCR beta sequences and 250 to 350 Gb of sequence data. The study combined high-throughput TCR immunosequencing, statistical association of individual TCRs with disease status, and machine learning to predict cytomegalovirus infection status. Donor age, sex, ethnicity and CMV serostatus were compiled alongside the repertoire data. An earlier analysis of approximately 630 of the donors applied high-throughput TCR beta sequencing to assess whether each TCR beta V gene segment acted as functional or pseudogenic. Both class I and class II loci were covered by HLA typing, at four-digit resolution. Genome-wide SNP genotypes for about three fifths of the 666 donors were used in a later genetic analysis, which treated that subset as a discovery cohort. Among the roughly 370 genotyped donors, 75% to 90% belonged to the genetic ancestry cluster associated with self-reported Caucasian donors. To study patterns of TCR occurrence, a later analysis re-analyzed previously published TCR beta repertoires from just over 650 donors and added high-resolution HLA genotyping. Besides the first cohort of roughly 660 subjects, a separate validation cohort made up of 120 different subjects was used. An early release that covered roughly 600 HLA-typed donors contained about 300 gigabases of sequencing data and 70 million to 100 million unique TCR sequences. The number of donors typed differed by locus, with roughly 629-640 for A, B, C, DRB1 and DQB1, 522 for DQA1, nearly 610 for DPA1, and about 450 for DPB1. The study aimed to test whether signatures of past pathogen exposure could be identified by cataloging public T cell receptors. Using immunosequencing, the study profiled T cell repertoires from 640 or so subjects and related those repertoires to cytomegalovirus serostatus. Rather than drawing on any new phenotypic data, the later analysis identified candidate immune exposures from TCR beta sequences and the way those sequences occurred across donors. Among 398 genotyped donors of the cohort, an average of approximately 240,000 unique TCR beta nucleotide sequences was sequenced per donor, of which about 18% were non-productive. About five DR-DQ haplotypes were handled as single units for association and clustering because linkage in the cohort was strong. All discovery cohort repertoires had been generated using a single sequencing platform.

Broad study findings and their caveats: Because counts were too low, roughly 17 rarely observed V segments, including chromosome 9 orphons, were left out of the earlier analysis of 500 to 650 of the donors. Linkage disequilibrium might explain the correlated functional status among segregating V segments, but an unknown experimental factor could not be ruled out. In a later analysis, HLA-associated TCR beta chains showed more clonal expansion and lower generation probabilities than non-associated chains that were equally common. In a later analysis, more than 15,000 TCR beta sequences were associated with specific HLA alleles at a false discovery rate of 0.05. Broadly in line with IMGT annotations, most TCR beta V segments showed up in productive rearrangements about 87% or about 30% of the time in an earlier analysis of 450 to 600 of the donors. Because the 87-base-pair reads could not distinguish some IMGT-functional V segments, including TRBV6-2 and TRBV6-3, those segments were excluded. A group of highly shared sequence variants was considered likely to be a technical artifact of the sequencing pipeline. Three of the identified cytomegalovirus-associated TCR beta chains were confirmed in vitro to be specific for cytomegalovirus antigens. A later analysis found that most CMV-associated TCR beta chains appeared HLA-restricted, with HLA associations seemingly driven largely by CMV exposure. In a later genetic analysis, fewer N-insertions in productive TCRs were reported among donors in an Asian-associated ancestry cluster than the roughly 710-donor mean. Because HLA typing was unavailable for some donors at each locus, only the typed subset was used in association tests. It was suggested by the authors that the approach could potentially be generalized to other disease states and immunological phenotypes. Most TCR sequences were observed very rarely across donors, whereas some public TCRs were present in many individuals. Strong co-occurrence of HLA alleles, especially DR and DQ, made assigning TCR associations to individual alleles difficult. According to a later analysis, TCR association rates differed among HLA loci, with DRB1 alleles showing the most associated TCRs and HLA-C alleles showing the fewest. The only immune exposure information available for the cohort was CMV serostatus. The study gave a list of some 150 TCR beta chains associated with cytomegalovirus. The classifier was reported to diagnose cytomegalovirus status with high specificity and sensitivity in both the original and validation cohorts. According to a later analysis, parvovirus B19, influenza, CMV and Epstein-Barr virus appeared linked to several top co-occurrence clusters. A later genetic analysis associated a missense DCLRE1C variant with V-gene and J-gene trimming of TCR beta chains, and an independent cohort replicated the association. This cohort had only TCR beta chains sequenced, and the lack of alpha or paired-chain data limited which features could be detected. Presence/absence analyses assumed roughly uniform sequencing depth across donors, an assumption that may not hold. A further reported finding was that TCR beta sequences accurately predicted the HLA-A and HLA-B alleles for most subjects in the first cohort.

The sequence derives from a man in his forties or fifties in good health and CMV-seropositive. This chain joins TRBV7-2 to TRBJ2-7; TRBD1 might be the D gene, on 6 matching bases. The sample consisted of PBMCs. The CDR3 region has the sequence CASSLGAQGQYF. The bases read TGTGCCAGCAGCTTGGGGGCCCAGGGGCAGTACTTC.